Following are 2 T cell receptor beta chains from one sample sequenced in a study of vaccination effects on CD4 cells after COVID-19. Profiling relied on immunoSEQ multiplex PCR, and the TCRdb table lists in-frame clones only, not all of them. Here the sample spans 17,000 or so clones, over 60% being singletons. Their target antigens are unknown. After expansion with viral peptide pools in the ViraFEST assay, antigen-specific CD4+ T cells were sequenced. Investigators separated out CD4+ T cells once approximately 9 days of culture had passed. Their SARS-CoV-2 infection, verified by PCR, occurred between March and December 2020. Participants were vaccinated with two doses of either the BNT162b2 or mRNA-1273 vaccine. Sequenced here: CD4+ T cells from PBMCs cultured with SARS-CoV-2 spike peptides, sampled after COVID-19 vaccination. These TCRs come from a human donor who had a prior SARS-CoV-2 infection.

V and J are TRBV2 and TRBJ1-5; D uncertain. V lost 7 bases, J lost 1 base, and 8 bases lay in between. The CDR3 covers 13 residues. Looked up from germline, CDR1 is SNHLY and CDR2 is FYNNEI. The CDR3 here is CASKRQSNQPQHF. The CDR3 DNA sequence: TGTGCCAGCAAGAGACAAAGCAATCAGCCCCAGCATTTT. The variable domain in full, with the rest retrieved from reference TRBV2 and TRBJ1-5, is EPEVTQTPSHQVTQMGQEVILRCVPISNHLYFYWYRQILGQKVEFLVSFYNNEISEKSEIFDDQFSVERPDGSNFTLKIRSTKLEDSAMYFCASKRQSNQPQHFGDGTRLSIL.

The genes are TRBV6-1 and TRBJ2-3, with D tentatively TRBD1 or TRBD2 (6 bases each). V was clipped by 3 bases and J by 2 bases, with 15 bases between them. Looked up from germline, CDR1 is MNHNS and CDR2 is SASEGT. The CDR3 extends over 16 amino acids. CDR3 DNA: TGTGCCAGCAGTGATTTCAGGGGAGGAGCCACAGATACGCAGTATTTT. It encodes CASSDFRGGATDTQYF.